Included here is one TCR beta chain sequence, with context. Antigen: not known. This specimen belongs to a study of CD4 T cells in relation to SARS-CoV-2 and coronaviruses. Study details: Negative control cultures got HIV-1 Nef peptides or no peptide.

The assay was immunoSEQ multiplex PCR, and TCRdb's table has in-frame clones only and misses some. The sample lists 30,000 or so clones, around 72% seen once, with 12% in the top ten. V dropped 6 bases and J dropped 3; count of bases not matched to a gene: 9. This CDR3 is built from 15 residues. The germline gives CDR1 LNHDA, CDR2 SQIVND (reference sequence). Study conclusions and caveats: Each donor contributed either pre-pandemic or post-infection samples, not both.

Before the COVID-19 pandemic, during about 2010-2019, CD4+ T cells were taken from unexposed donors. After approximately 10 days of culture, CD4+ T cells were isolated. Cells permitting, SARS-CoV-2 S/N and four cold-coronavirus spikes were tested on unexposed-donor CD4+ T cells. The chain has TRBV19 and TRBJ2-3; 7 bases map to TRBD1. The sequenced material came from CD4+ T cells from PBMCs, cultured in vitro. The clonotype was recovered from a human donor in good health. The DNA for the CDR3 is TGTGCCAGTAGCCCACAACGACAGGGAACAGATACGCAGTATTTT. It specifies CASSPQRQGTDTQYF.